This T cell receptor beta chain emerged from a study of beta chain features in type 1 diabetes. As every portion of the isolated RNA was reverse transcribed, the sequencing read expressed TCRB transcripts. Produced via immunoSEQ multiplex PCR; TCRdb's table is partial and in-frame only. The data hold around 44,000 clones, with around 50% observed a single time. Study-wide results and caveats: A potential PCR bias toward shorter templates would be equal in patient and control samples.

This clone appeared a few times. The antigen is not known. One heparinised blood draw averaging around 0.12 L was given by each donor. Naive, central memory, regulatory and stem cell-like memory cells within the CD4+ compartment were sorted using CD45RO/CCR7/CD25/CD127/CD95/CD27. The germline CDR1 and CDR2 sequences are MNHEY and SVGAGI. Losses at the gene ends were 8 bases for V and 9 bases for J; bases not matched to a gene: 12. The CDR3 is made up of 14 amino acids. The clonotype originates from a young woman in good health. This chain uses TRBV6-5 with TRBJ2-7; 11 nucleotides agree with TRBD2. Input material: Tregs from blood. The CDR3 sequence is CASRAASGRLGQYF. In DNA, the CDR3 is TGTGCCAGCCGGGCGGCTAGCGGGAGGTTGGGGCAGTACTTC.